These T cell receptor beta chains were read from a single sample in a study of control samples from healthy donors and cancer patients. Sequenced by immunoSEQ multiplex PCR; TCRdb stores in-frame clones only, minus some. This table holds 130,000 or so clones, over 80% found once. Sequences were obtained from blood. Source of these receptors: a woman aged 45-59 years in good health. Both conserved end residues are part of each CDR3. D genes are given only for firm matches. Size is stated for part of the rows, as once, few or many counts, or as a class when the clone is expanded.

TRBV12-5	TRBJ2-1	.	.	CASGQPLSNEQFF	TGTGCTAGTGGTCAACCGTTGAGCAATGAGCAGTTCTTC
TRBV18	TRBJ1-1	.	.	CASSPQGYTEAFF	TGTGCCAGCTCACCTCAAGGTTACACTGAAGCTTTCTTT
TRBV6-2/TRBV6-3	TRBJ2-7	.	.	CASSSLVEAYEQYF	TGTGCCAGCAGCTCGCTAGTCGAGGCCTACGAGCAGTACTTC
TRBV5-4	TRBJ2-5	once	.	CASSPVGGRPETQYF	TGTGCCAGCAGCCCCGTGGGGGGGCGTCCGGAGACCCAGTACTTC
TRBV2	TRBJ1-1	.	TRBD1	CASRRQGNMNTEAFF	TGTGCCAGCAGAAGACAGGGGAATATGAACACTGAAGCTTTCTTT
TRBV18	TRBJ1-2	.	TRBD1	CASSTDRGNYGYTF	TGTGCCAGCTCAACGGACAGGGGCAACTATGGCTACACCTTC
TRBV7-2	TRBJ1-2	.	.	CASSLVAGEGYGYTF	TGTGCCAGCAGCTTAGTAGCGGGGGAGGGCTATGGCTACACCTTC
TRBV28	TRBJ1-6	once	.	CASILQGGSPLHF	TGTGCCAGCATACTTCAGGGAGGGTCACCCCTCCACTTT
TRBV24-1	TRBJ1-5	.	TRBD1	CATTPRQGGQPQHF	TGTGCCACCACCCCCCGACAGGGAGGCCAGCCCCAGCATTTT
TRBV6-2/TRBV6-3	TRBJ2-1	.	TRBD2	CASSYRRLAGGGAYNEQFF	TGTGCCAGCAGTTACCGCAGACTAGCGGGAGGAGGGGCCTACAATGAGCAGTTCTTC
TRBV10-3	TRBJ2-7	.	.	CAISQDGWEQYF	TGTGCCATCAGTCAAGACGGGTGGGAGCAGTACTTT
TRBV9	TRBJ2-7	once	TRBD1	CASSVGGNRGLYEQYF	TGTGCCAGCAGCGTAGGAGGGAACAGGGGGCTTTACGAGCAGTACTTC
TRBV6-5	TRBJ1-2	.	TRBD1	CASTRQGARGYTF	TGTGCCAGCACCCGGCAGGGGGCTCGGGGCTACACCTTC
TRBV5-4	TRBJ1-1	.	TRBD1	CASSPPGQANTEAFF	TGTGCCAGCAGCCCTCCGGGACAGGCGAACACTGAAGCTTTCTTT
TRBV7-6	TRBJ1-3	.	.	CASSPWGGNTIYF	TGTGCCAGCAGCCCCTGGGGGGGGAACACCATATATTTT
TRBV2	TRBJ1-2	.	.	CASPGSSIRVDGYTF	TGTGCCAGTCCCGGGTCCTCAATACGGGTGGATGGCTACACCTTC
TRBV10-3	TRBJ2-1	.	TRBD2	CAISESSGGFYNEQFF	TGTGCCATCAGTGAGTCGAGCGGGGGGTTTTACAATGAGCAGTTCTTC
TRBV18	TRBJ1-1	.	.	CASSPPGDTEAFF	TGTGCCAGCTCACCACCAGGGGACACTGAAGCTTTCTTT
TRBV19	TRBJ2-4	.	.	CASSSSGVGAKNIQYF	TGTGCCAGTAGTTCATCAGGGGTCGGGGCCAAAAACATTCAGTACTTC
TRBV29-1	TRBJ1-1	.	TRBD1	CSVSNLLDREGEAFF	TGCAGCGTTTCAAACCTCCTGGACAGGGAGGGTGAAGCTTTCTTT
TRBV3-1/TRBV3-2	TRBJ1-3	.	.	CASSQFQEGTIYF	TGTGCCAGCAGCCAATTCCAGGAAGGGACCATATATTTT
TRBV10-1	TRBJ2-1	once	.	CASSVGAVGVHNEQFF	TGCGCCAGCAGTGTTGGAGCTGTTGGTGTCCACAATGAGCAGTTCTTC
TRBV5-6	TRBJ1-3	.	.	CASSSKPGPSGNTIYF	TGTGCCAGCAGCTCAAAACCCGGGCCATCTGGAAACACCATATATTTT
TRBV6-6	TRBJ2-3	.	.	CASQLAHLDTDTQYF	TGTGCCAGCCAACTAGCTCATCTCGACACAGATACGCAGTATTTT
TRBV27	TRBJ1-6	.	.	CASSLRRGQSSYNSPLHF	TGTGCCAGCAGTTTACGCAGGGGTCAAAGCTCCTATAATTCACCCCTCCACTTT
TRBV13	TRBJ2-3	.	TRBD2	CASSFRTSNTDTQYF	TGTGCCAGCAGCTTCCGGACTAGTAATACAGATACGCAGTATTTT
TRBV13	TRBJ2-2	.	.	CASSSNTGELFF	TGTGCCAGCAGCTCGAACACCGGGGAGCTGTTTTTT
TRBV5-1	TRBJ2-5	.	TRBD1	CASSSTGGESETQYF	TGCGCCAGCAGCTCGACAGGGGGAGAGTCAGAGACCCAGTACTTC
TRBV14	TRBJ2-1	.	.	CASTGMGRNEQFF	TGTGCCAGCACAGGGATGGGGAGGAATGAGCAGTTCTTC